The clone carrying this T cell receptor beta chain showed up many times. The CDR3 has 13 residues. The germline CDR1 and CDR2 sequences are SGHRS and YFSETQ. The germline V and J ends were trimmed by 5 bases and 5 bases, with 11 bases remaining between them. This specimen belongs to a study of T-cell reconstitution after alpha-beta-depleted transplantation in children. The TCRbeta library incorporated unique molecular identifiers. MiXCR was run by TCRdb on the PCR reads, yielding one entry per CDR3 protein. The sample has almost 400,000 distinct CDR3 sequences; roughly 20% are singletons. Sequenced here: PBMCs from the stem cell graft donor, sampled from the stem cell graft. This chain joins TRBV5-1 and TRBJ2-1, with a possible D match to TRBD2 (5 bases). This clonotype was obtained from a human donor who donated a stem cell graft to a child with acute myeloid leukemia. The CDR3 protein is CASRMVSDNEQFF. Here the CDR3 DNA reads TGCGCCAGCAGGATGGTTAGCGACAATGAGCAGTTCTTC. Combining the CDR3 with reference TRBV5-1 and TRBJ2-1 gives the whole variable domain KAGVTQTPRYLIKTRGQQVTLSCSPISGHRSVSWYQQTPGQGLQFLFEYFSETQRNKGNFPGRFSGRQFSNSRSEMNVSTLELGDSALYLCASRMVSDNEQFFGPGTRLTVL.